This is a list of T cell receptor beta chains from one sample in a study of cytomegalovirus exposure and HLA in healthy donors. Generated by immunoSEQ multiplex PCR, the TCRdb table keeps only in-frame clones and is missing some. The sample records about 140,000 clones, over 80% being singletons. Sequenced sample: PBMCs. The source is a man younger than 30 in good health and CMV-seropositive. CDR3s include the opening cysteine and the closing phenylalanine or tryptophan. Each record gives: V gene, J gene, D gene, CDR3 protein. The D gene is left open where the match is weak.

V gene: TRBV5-1; J gene: TRBJ2-1; D gene: TRBD2; CDR3 protein: CASSLPRASGGYNEQFF
V gene: TRBV29-1; J gene: TRBJ1-1; D gene: .; CDR3 protein: CSVAPLRGANTEAFF
V gene: TRBV25-1; J gene: TRBJ2-3; D gene: TRBD2; CDR3 protein: CASSHSGRGTDTQYF
V gene: TRBV30; J gene: TRBJ2-1; D gene: .; CDR3 protein: CAWTPLSSYNEQFF
V gene: TRBV6-5; J gene: TRBJ2-2; D gene: .; CDR3 protein: CASSYSMATGELFF
V gene: TRBV5-1; J gene: TRBJ1-2; D gene: TRBD1; CDR3 protein: CASTRQGYGYTF
V gene: TRBV7-9; J gene: TRBJ2-4; D gene: TRBD2; CDR3 protein: CASSLVSGPAKNIQYF
V gene: TRBV30; J gene: TRBJ1-6; D gene: TRBD1; CDR3 protein: CAWSVPQQGRSPLHF
V gene: TRBV7-9; J gene: TRBJ2-7; D gene: TRBD2; CDR3 protein: CASSYGGVYEQYF
V gene: TRBV6-1; J gene: TRBJ1-2; D gene: TRBD1; CDR3 protein: CASSSWDRNNYGYTF
V gene: TRBV6-1; J gene: TRBJ2-1; D gene: TRBD2; CDR3 protein: CASPRTSGNHEQFF
V gene: TRBV6-1; J gene: TRBJ2-1; D gene: TRBD1; CDR3 protein: CATGTVEFF
V gene: TRBV10-2; J gene: TRBJ1-3; D gene: .; CDR3 protein: CASIEDSGNTIYF
V gene: TRBV30; J gene: TRBJ2-7; D gene: .; CDR3 protein: CASTAESGEQYF
V gene: TRBV30; J gene: TRBJ1-1; D gene: .; CDR3 protein: CAWSVIPGVETEAFF
V gene: TRBV7-9; J gene: TRBJ1-1; D gene: .; CDR3 protein: CASSLVEQGRHPEAFF
V gene: TRBV5-8; J gene: TRBJ1-5; D gene: .; CDR3 protein: CASSAVGEKPQHF
V gene: TRBV18; J gene: TRBJ1-4; D gene: TRBD1; CDR3 protein: CASSTGATNEKLFF
V gene: TRBV7-3; J gene: TRBJ2-1; D gene: TRBD2; CDR3 protein: CASSPSGAGGQFF
V gene: TRBV13; J gene: TRBJ2-7; D gene: .; CDR3 protein: CASSLGQTREQYF
V gene: TRBV7-9; J gene: TRBJ2-1; D gene: .; CDR3 protein: CASRESGYNEQFF
V gene: TRBV12-5; J gene: TRBJ1-5; D gene: .; CDR3 protein: CASGLDFGGPQHF
V gene: TRBV7-8; J gene: TRBJ1-2; D gene: TRBD1; CDR3 protein: CASSITGTGANYGYTF
V gene: TRBV28; J gene: TRBJ2-7; D gene: TRBD1; CDR3 protein: CASSVSGTGNNEQYF
V gene: TRBV6-1; J gene: TRBJ2-7; D gene: TRBD1; CDR3 protein: CASSEKDRTSYEQYF
V gene: TRBV4-1; J gene: TRBJ2-2; D gene: .; CDR3 protein: CASSHAGWENTGELFF
V gene: TRBV6-5; J gene: TRBJ2-7; D gene: .; CDR3 protein: CASSYSTAYEQYF
V gene: TRBV7-7; J gene: TRBJ2-5; D gene: TRBD2; CDR3 protein: CASSTAGTSVKVTQYF
V gene: TRBV11-2; J gene: TRBJ2-7; D gene: TRBD1; CDR3 protein: CASSKPGQGRNEQYF
V gene: TRBV28; J gene: TRBJ1-4; D gene: .; CDR3 protein: CASGWGEKLFF
V gene: TRBV7-3; J gene: TRBJ2-2; D gene: .; CDR3 protein: CASSLYRDTGELFF
V gene: TRBV15; J gene: TRBJ1-2; D gene: TRBD1; CDR3 protein: CATSRVGQGKGYTF
V gene: TRBV7-2; J gene: TRBJ1-3; D gene: TRBD1; CDR3 protein: CASSSGTGSGNTIYF
V gene: TRBV2; J gene: TRBJ1-3; D gene: .; CDR3 protein: CASREVIRGNTIYF
V gene: TRBV5-4; J gene: TRBJ1-1; D gene: TRBD1; CDR3 protein: CASSTRTGLNTEAFF
V gene: TRBV10-2; J gene: TRBJ1-2; D gene: TRBD1; CDR3 protein: CASRHRGHGYTF
V gene: TRBV28; J gene: TRBJ2-7; D gene: TRBD1; CDR3 protein: CASRRQGGRYEQYF
V gene: TRBV10-3; J gene: TRBJ1-5; D gene: TRBD1; CDR3 protein: CAIRGDRGGQPQHF
V gene: TRBV5-6; J gene: TRBJ1-1; D gene: TRBD1; CDR3 protein: CASSWGQGASEAFF
V gene: TRBV6-1; J gene: TRBJ1-6; D gene: TRBD1; CDR3 protein: CASSGGQGGNSPLHF